The T cell receptor beta chain described here comes from a study of graft-versus-host responses after intestinal transplantation. Study-level points and caveats: Recipient bone marrow held GvH clones, some seen earlier in ileum or blood. Within the allografts of patients who had graft-donor T cell macrochimerism, graft-versus-host to host-versus-graft clonal ratios were high.

Both intraepithelial and lamina propria lymphocytes were released by processing graft tissue. Trimming removed 6 bases from V and 4 bases from J; junction bases left unmatched: 5. The CDR3 is 15 amino acids. In germline, CDR1 is KGHSH, CDR2 LQKENI. Points on this clone: Antigen unknown.

Assay: immunoSEQ multiplex PCR; the TCRdb copy retains only in-frame clones and omits some. The table lists about 16,000 clones, 65% to 90% of them singletons. This sequence was found in a human patient who received an intestinal transplant, so some T cells may come from the graft donor. This specimen was ileum tissue, taken around 580 days after intestinal transplantation. V gene TRBV18 combines with J gene TRBJ2-3, with 12 bases fitting TRBD2. In DNA form, the CDR3 reads TGTGCCAGCTCCCCGACTAGCGGGGGTTCAGATACGCAGTATTTT. This codes for CASSPTSGGSDTQYF.